This TCR beta chain emerged from a study of T-cell reconstitution after alpha-beta-depleted transplantation in children. Study-level points and caveats: There were some patients whose high TCRbeta diversity at day 60 came from surviving recipient T cells and thymic progenitors. Most T-cell counts and diversity one year after the transplant came from T cells that were newly produced. The study reportedly traced alpha-beta T cells about two months after transplant to several hundred expanded graft clones.

Construction of the TCRbeta library involved unique molecular identifiers. One entry per CDR3 protein, called by TCRdb with MiXCR from the PCR reads. Among just over 200,000 distinct CDR3 sequences listed, around 8.4% were seen once. There are a few counts of this clonotype. Its antigen remains unknown. Germline V gene sequence: CDR1 MNHEY, CDR2 SVGEGT. This CDR3 has 15 amino acids. Between the trimmed V and J ends, which lost 0 bases and 2 bases, there was a span of 8 bases. V gene TRBV6-2 or TRBV6-3 combines with J gene TRBJ2-4; D remains ambiguous. This specimen consisted of PBMCs, mostly from graft donor cells, obtained 360 days after TCRalphabeta/CD19-depleted stem cell transplant. The sequence was collected from a male patient aged 2 to 10 who had a stem cell transplant for acute myeloid leukemia, so the T cells may come from the graft donor. The CDR3 protein is CASSYSLDTKNIQYF. The CDR3 DNA sequence: TGTGCCAGCAGTTACTCCTTAGATACCAAAAACATTCAGTACTTC.